The 28 T cell receptor beta chains in this list originate from one sample, sequenced in a study of CD8+ T cells in alopecia areata. The sample's treatment: oral pan-JAK inhibitor, 5-10 mg twice daily. RNA, once extracted, was reverse transcribed into cDNA for use as the sequencing template. Sequencing was performed with immunoSEQ multiplex PCR; in TCRdb, only in-frame clones are kept and a portion is missing. The sample has around 190,000 clones, 60% seen once. The sample consisted of CD4+ T cells sorted from blood, taken at week 24, from a patient treated with tofacitinib. The receptor source for this set is a human donor with alopecia areata.

The chain has TRBV5-5 and TRBJ2-1, with D perhaps matching TRBD1 (5 bases). Trimming stripped 5 bases from V and 2 bases from J, with 17 bases between. Germline V gene sequence: CDR1 SGHKS, CDR2 YYEKEE (reference sequence). The CDR3 spans 16 residues. As DNA, the CDR3 is TGTGCCAGCAGTCAGGGTGTGCGCTGGACCTACAATGAGCAGTTCTTC. Its translation: CASSQGVRWTYNEQFF. The full variable domain, with the rest looked up from reference TRBV5-5 and TRBJ2-1, is DAGVTQSPTHLIKTRGQQVTLRCSPISGHKSVSWYQQVLGQGPQFIFQYYEKEERGRGNFPDRFSARQFPNYSSELNVNALLLGDSALYLCASSQGVRWTYNEQFFGPGTRLTVL.

The chain is built from TRBV5-1 and TRBJ2-1; no clear D. Germline V gives CDR1 SGHRS, CDR2 YFSETQ. This CDR3 is 15 amino acids long. Trimming cost V 2 bases and J 7 bases, with 16 bases left between them. This chain's CDR3 is CASSFGPQALNEQFF. For the CDR3, the DNA is TGCGCCAGCAGCTTTGGGCCGCAGGCGCTGAATGAGCAGTTCTTC.

In its sample, this clone was seen a few times. J is TRBJ2-7 and V is TRBV2; 12 bases match TRBD2. The CDR3 consists of 13 residues. Losses at the gene ends were 8 bases for V and 5 bases for J; bases not matched to a gene: 4. Germline V gene data show CDR1 as SNHLY and CDR2 as FYNNEI. CDR3 DNA sequence: TGTGCCAGCCGAACTAGCGGGGGGAACGAGCAGTACTTC. Residues: CASRTSGGNEQYF. The full variable domain, its missing parts supplied by reference TRBV2 and TRBJ2-7, is EPEVTQTPSHQVTQMGQEVILRCVPISNHLYFYWYRQILGQKVEFLVSFYNNEISEKSEIFDDQFSVERPDGSNFTLKIRSTKLEDSAMYFCASRTSGGNEQYFGPGTRLTVT.

This clone was seen a handful of times. The J gene is TRBJ2-1, the V gene TRBV5-8, with 7 bases fitting TRBD1. CDR1 and CDR2 (germline): SGHTS, YDEGEE. With V trimmed by 5 bases and J by 4 bases, 6 bases remained unmatched. The CDR3 is 14 amino acids. Written as DNA, the CDR3 is TGTGCCAGCAGTTTCGACAGGGTGTACAATGAGCAGTTCTTC. Translation: CASSFDRVYNEQFF.

This clone was detected a few times. The chain links TRBV30 to TRBJ2-3; D uncertain. The V gene's germline CDR1 is GTSNPN and CDR2 SVGIG (reference sequence). The CDR3 has 13 amino acids. V was cut by 0 bases and J by 2 bases, with 6 bases left in between. DNA for the CDR3: TGTGCCTGGAGTGTGGAATCCACAGATACGCAGTATTTT. Amino acid sequence: CAWSVESTDTQYF. The full variable domain, completed using reference TRBV30 and TRBJ2-3, is SQTIHQWPATLVQPVGSPLSLECTVEGTSNPNLYWYRQAAGRGLQLLFYSVGIGQISSEVPQNLSASRPQDRQFILSSKKLLLSDSGFYLCAWSVESTDTQYFGPGTRLTVL.

Concerning this clone: Other DNA variants within this sample encode the same CDR3. V is TRBV20-1 and J is TRBJ1-4; D unresolved. From germline, CDR1 is DFQATT and CDR2 SNEGSKA (reference sequence). The V and J ends lost 1 base and 8 bases respectively, with 5 bases between them. The length of the CDR3 is 11 residues. CDR3 bases: TGCAGTGCTAGAGGGCAGGAAAAACTGTTTTTT. Translated, it gives CSARGQEKLFF.

This rearrangement joins TRBV30 to TRBJ1-2; maybe TRBD1 (5 bases). Germline V gene lookup returns CDR1 GTSNPN and CDR2 SVGIG (reference sequence). The germline V and J ends were trimmed by 0 bases and 6 bases, with 14 bases remaining between them. The CDR3 extends over 14 amino acids. CDR3 protein: CAWSVGGVVDGYTF. The CDR3 nucleotides are TGTGCCTGGAGTGTGGGGGGAGTCGTCGATGGCTACACCTTC.

V usage is TRBV6-6 and J usage is TRBJ2-4; D call uncertain. V lost 6 bases and J 0 bases, leaving 15 bases between the germline ends. CDR1 and CDR2 (germline): MNHNY, SVGAGI (reference sequence). The CDR3 is 16 amino acids. The CDR3: CASSHGLNLAKNIQYF. CDR3 in DNA: TGTGCCAGCAGCCACGGGCTAAATTTAGCCAAAAACATTCAGTACTTC.

J is TRBJ2-7 and V is TRBV5-1; D gene uncertain. Germline V CDR1 and CDR2: SGHRS, YFSETQ. V lost 0 bases to trimming and J lost 4 bases, with 8 bases between them. The CDR3 covers 13 residues. Written as DNA, the CDR3 is TGCGCCAGCAGCTTGGCCAACGGATACGAGCAGTACTTC. Amino acid sequence: CASSLANGYEQYF.

This chain joins TRBV5-1 and TRBJ2-5; 10 nucleotides agree with TRBD2. The CDR3 covers 15 residues. Germline V CDR1 and CDR2: SGHRS, YFSETQ. J lost 1 base, V lost 6 bases, and 6 bases had no gene match. CDR3 in amino acids: CASNRLAGSQETQYF. The CDR3 DNA is TGCGCCAGCAACCGACTAGCGGGTTCCCAAGAGACCCAGTACTTC.

CDR3 amino acids: CASSPRLLVGEAFF. CDR3 sequence (DNA): TGTGCCAGCAGCCCCCGGCTACTGGTTGGTGAAGCTTTCTTT. The chain couples TRBV9 to TRBJ1-1; D gene unclear. The germline CDR1 and CDR2 sequences are SGDLS and YYNGEE. V lost 4 bases and J lost 7, with 17 bases in between. This CDR3 region has 14 residues.

The chain couples TRBV11-2 to TRBJ1-2; TRBD1 matches at 8 bases. The ends lost 6 bases at V and 2 bases at J; junction bases unmatched: 8. The germline gives CDR1 SGHAT, CDR2 FQNNGV. This CDR3 comprises 15 residues. The CDR3 is CASRHTGGLNYGYTF. DNA for the CDR3: TGTGCCAGCAGGCATACAGGGGGGTTGAACTATGGCTACACCTTC.

This clone was counted a single time. The chain recombines TRBV29-1 with TRBJ2-1, with D possibly being TRBD2 (6 bases). Trimming removed 6 bases at V and 10 bases at J, with 22 bases between. The length of the CDR3 is 14 residues. The V gene's germline CDR1 is SQVTM and CDR2 ANQGSEA. CDR3 amino acids: CSVGPGDFGREQFF. CDR3 DNA sequence: TGCAGCGTGGGGCCGGGGGACTTCGGCCGCGAGCAGTTCTTC.

The chain joins TRBV2 to TRBJ2-1; perhaps D is TRBD1 or TRBD2 (5 bases each). Germline V gives CDR1 SNHLY, CDR2 FYNNEI. Trimming shortened V by 5 bases and J by 9 bases, and 11 bases separated the two germline ends. CDR3 length: 12 residues. The CDR3 here is CASSLGVGEQFF. The CDR3 region has the DNA TGTGCCAGCAGTTTGGGGGTTGGTGAGCAGTTCTTC.

The chain combines TRBV5-8 with TRBJ2-1; the match to TRBD2 covers 12 bases. The CDR3 runs 17 residues. Germline loops: CDR1 SGHTS, CDR2 YDEGEE. J was trimmed by 7 bases and V by 4 bases; bases with no gene match: 12. DNA for the CDR3: TGTGCCAGCAGCCTGGACCCCGCCGGGACTAGCGGGAATGAGCAGTTCTTC. The encoded protein is CASSLDPAGTSGNEQFF.

This chain connects TRBV4-3 to TRBJ1-2, with a possible D match to TRBD1 (5 bases). The V gene's germline CDR1 is LGHNA and CDR2 YSLEER. The CDR3 sequence is 14 residues long. Trimming removed 3 bases at V and 6 bases at J, with 14 bases between. Here the CDR3 reads CASSQGLGENGYTF. The CDR3 DNA reads TGCGCCAGCAGCCAGGGGCTCGGGGAGAATGGCTACACCTTC.

This clone occurred a few times. The V call is TRBV18, the J call TRBJ2-3; 9 nucleotides align to TRBD2. This CDR3 has 16 residues. Looked up from germline, CDR1 is KGHSH and CDR2 is LQKENI. Trimming at V came to 4 bases and at J to 1 base, leaving 6 bases not matched to a gene. In DNA, the CDR3 is TGTGCCAGCTCACTAAGACGGACTAGCGGCACAGATACGCAGTATTTT. This sequence encodes CASSLRRTSGTDTQYF. The variable domain in full, with the rest retrieved from reference TRBV18 and TRBJ2-3, is NAGVMQNPRHLVRRRGQEARLRCSPMKGHSHVYWYRQLPEEGLKFMVYLQKENIIDESGMPKERFSAEFPKEGPSILRIQQVVRGDSAAYFCASSLRRTSGTDTQYFGPGTRLTVL.

This sequence joins TRBV5-1 and TRBJ1-1, with TRBD1 matching 9 bases. Germline V lookup: CDR1 SGHRS, CDR2 YFSETQ. The V segment lost 4 bases and the J segment 11 bases; nucleotides outside the gene matches: 12. CDR3 length equals 14 residues. CDR3 amino acids: CASSTTPGQGIAFF. CDR3 nucleotides: TGCGCCAGCAGCACCACCCCGGGACAGGGAATTGCTTTCTTT.

This chain joins TRBV14 and TRBJ2-5, with 8 bases aligning to TRBD2. Trimming took 2 bases from V and 4 from J; bases not matched to a gene: 0. The germline V gene encodes CDR1 SGHDN and CDR2 FVKESK. The CDR3 totals 13 residues. The CDR3 protein is CASSQRGGETQYF. The CDR3 coding sequence is TGTGCCAGCAGCCAACGGGGGGGAGAGACCCAGTACTTC.

The chain uses TRBV18 and TRBJ2-7; possibly TRBD2 for D (7 bases). The CDR3 sequence is 13 residues long. Germline V CDR1 and CDR2: KGHSH, LQKENI. The V and J ends lost 6 bases and 5 bases respectively, with 14 bases between them. CDR3 protein: CASSTLGGDEQYF. The DNA of the CDR3 is TGTGCCAGCTCGACACTAGGGGGGGACGAGCAGTACTTC.

This clone was observed once. The J gene is TRBJ1-6, the V gene TRBV4-3; D remains unclear. This CDR3 is built from 15 residues. Trimming removed 1 base at V and 12 bases at J, with 16 bases between. Per germline, CDR1 LGHNA and CDR2 YSLEER. The CDR3: CASSQVLSHGVPLHF. CDR3 sequence (DNA): TGCGCCAGCAGCCAAGTGCTTTCCCATGGGGTACCCCTCCACTTT.

The chain employs TRBV9 and TRBJ2-3; a weak D match, TRBD1 (6 bases). The CDR3 spans 15 residues. Germline CDR1 and CDR2: SGDLS and YYNGEE. Trimming shortened V by 2 bases and J by 0 bases, and 10 bases separated the two germline ends. This CDR3 is CASSVRGHSTDTQYF. The CDR3 DNA follows: TGTGCCAGCAGCGTCCGGGGACATAGCACAGATACGCAGTATTTT. The full variable domain, in which reference TRBV9 and TRBJ2-3 provide the parts outside the CDR3, is DSGVTQTPKHLITATGQRVTLRCSPRSGDLSVYWYQQSLDQGLQFLIQYYNGEERAKGNILERFSAQQFPDLHSELNLSSLELGDSALYFCASSVRGHSTDTQYFGPGTRLTVL.

This chain links TRBV29-1 with TRBJ1-1; D is ambiguous. The CDR3 extends over 14 amino acids. Per the germline V gene, CDR1 is SQVTM and CDR2 is ANQGSEA. V was cut by 4 bases and J by 3 bases, with 15 bases left in between. The chain's CDR3 is CSVGLRRVDTEAFF. The CDR3, as DNA: TGCAGCGTTGGACTTAGGAGGGTGGACACTGAAGCTTTCTTT.

About this clone itself: This sample also contains other DNA sequences that code for the same CDR3. V gene TRBV5-1 combines with J gene TRBJ2-1, with TRBD2 as a possible D gene (6 bases). Trimming took off 0 bases at V and 5 bases at J, with 12 bases between the two ends. Germline loops: CDR1 SGHRS, CDR2 YFSETQ. The CDR3 has 15 amino acids. CDR3 sequence (DNA): TGCGCCAGCAGCTTGGAGGGACTTGGAAACAATGAGCAGTTCTTC. Its translation: CASSLEGLGNNEQFF.

The chain joins TRBV12-5 to TRBJ1-1; D might be TRBD1 (5 bases). The germline V gene encodes CDR1 LGHNT and CDR2 FRNRAP. The CDR3 covers 15 residues. V was pared by 1 base and J by 1 base, with 10 bases between. The CDR3 nucleotides read TGTGCTAGTGGTTTGGCAATCGACAGGAACACTGAAGCTTTCTTT. It translates to CASGLAIDRNTEAFF.

This clone was counted only a few times. The rearrangement joins TRBV7-9 to TRBJ2-1, with TRBD1 identical over 8 bases. The V and J ends lost 5 bases and 4 bases, in that order; junction bases with no gene match: 10. CDR1 and CDR2 (germline): SEHNR, FQNEAQ (reference sequence). The CDR3 covers 16 residues. CDR3 sequence (DNA): TGTGCCAGCAGCGGACAGGGTCAACTGCGTTACAATGAGCAGTTCTTC. As protein: CASSGQGQLRYNEQFF.

The chain combines TRBV7-2 with TRBJ1-1; D unresolved. The CDR3 runs to 16 residues. CDR1 is SGHTA and CDR2 is FQGNSA in the germline V gene. The V end lost 0 bases, the J end lost 1 base, and 12 bases lay between the germline ends. The CDR3 coding sequence is TGTGCCAGCAGCTTAGCGGGGTTACAGCCGAACACTGAAGCTTTCTTT. It codes for CASSLAGLQPNTEAFF. The whole variable domain, filled in from reference TRBV7-2 and TRBJ1-1, reads GAGVSQSPSNKVTEKGKDVELRCDPISGHTALYWYRQSLGQGLEFLIYFQGNSAPDKSGLPSDRFSAERTGGSVSTLTIQRTQQEDSAVYLCASSLAGLQPNTEAFFGQGTRLTVV.

Only a few counts were recorded for this clone. The chain links TRBV15 to TRBJ1-6; D is unclear. The V and J ends lost 7 bases and 7 bases respectively, with 11 bases between them. The germline gives CDR1 LNHNV, CDR2 YYDKDF (reference sequence). The CDR3 runs to 13 residues. DNA for the CDR3: TGTGCCACCAACGAAGCTAGGAATTCACCCCTCCACTTT. Residues: CATNEARNSPLHF.